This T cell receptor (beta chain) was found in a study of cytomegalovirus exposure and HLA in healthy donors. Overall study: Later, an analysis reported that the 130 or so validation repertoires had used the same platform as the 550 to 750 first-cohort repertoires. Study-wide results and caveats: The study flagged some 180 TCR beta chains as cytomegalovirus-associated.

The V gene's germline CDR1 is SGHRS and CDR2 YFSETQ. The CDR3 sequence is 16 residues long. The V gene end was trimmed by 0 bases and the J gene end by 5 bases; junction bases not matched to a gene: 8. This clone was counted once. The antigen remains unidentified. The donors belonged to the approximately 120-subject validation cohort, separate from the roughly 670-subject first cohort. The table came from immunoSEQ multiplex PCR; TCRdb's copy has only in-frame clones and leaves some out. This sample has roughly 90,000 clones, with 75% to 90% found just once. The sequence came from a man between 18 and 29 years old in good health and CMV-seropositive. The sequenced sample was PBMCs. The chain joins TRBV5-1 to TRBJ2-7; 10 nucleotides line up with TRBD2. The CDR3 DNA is TGCGCCAGCAGCTTGGCCCCTAGCGGGAGCCTCGACGAGCAGTACTTC. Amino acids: CASSLAPSGSLDEQYF.